Sequencing of this T cell receptor (beta chain) was carried out in a study of T cells in Graves' hyperthyroidism and ophthalmopathy. The hyperthyroidism was newly diagnosed and had lasted under 2 months; the patients were aged 18 to 65. In this sample, this clonotype turned up many times. RNA transcripts yielded amplified TCR beta CDR3 regions. In the first-round RT-PCR of the TCR CDR3, the HTBI primer set was used. TCRdb analysed the multiplex PCR reads with MiXCR anew, one entry per CDR3 protein. Altogether approximately 590,000 distinct CDR3 sequences are present, approximately 14% being singletons, with the ten largest covering around 7.8%. Sequencing was done on a sample of blood. This sequence originates from a woman under 40 with Graves' hyperthyroidism.

The CDR3 DNA sequence: TGCAGTGCTCCAGCGGGAAGGGAGACCCAGTACTTC. It encodes CSAPAGRETQYF. The chain carries TRBV20-1 and TRBJ2-5, with TRBD2 matching 7 bases. The CDR3 is made up of 12 amino acids. J was trimmed by 5 bases and V by 5 bases; bases with no gene match: 5. Germline V gene data show CDR1 as DFQATT and CDR2 as SNEGSKA (reference sequence).